These 10 T cell receptor beta chains were all obtained from the same sample, sequenced in a study of a mutant IDH1 vaccine in newly diagnosed glioma. The time point was: baseline, week 1 (first vaccination visit). Regarding treatment: pre-vaccination baseline after standard-of-care therapy. Clones were read by immunoSEQ multiplex PCR, and TCRdb kept only the in-frame ones, dropping some. The sample has about 51,000 clones, over 60% seen once; the top ten hold about 2%. The sequencing here drew on PBMCs, taken from a glioma patient treated with radiotherapy, temozolomide or both. Receptors were obtained from a woman in her thirties or forties with glioma.

This clone was recorded a few times. The J gene is TRBJ1-1, the V gene TRBV7-2, with D perhaps matching TRBD1 (5 bases). The CDR3 runs to 15 residues. The germline CDR1 and CDR2 sequences are SGHTA and FQGNSA. With 8 bases removed from V and 7 bases from J, the gap between germline ends came to 23 bases. The CDR3 DNA follows: TGTGCCAGCCTGGGGCCCATTCAGGTTTATCGTGAAGCTTTCTTT. It is translated as CASLGPIQVYREAFF.

The genes are TRBV6-5 and TRBJ1-1, with D hard to call. This CDR3 has 16 amino acids. Trimming shortened V by 0 bases and J by 1 base, and 12 bases separated the two germline ends. Per the germline V gene, CDR1 is MNHEY and CDR2 is SVGAGI. The CDR3 sequence: CASSYSRMSGNTEAFF. In DNA form, the CDR3 reads TGTGCCAGCAGTTACTCTAGGATGAGCGGGAACACTGAAGCTTTCTTT.

The chain has TRBV6-1 and TRBJ1-1, with TRBD1 matching 7 bases. The ends lost 3 bases at V and 8 bases at J; junction bases unmatched: 6. This CDR3 is 13 amino acids long. The germline gives CDR1 MNHNS, CDR2 SASEGT. The CDR3 DNA follows: TGTGCCAGCAGTGACAGGGGGTTAGGGGAAGCTTTCTTT. This encodes CASSDRGLGEAFF.

In its sample, this clone was seen a few times. This chain joins TRBV29-1 and TRBJ1-1, with D possibly TRBD1 on 5 matching bases. V was trimmed by 5 bases and J by 4 bases, leaving 14 bases between them. This CDR3 region has 13 residues. Germline values: CDR1 SQVTM, CDR2 ANQGSEA. The CDR3 coding sequence is TGCAGCGTTCGGCCAGGGACGGGCACTGAAGCTTTCTTT. Protein: CSVRPGTGTEAFF.

The V gene is TRBV7-9, the J gene TRBJ1-2, with D tentatively TRBD1 (6 bases). CDR1 is SEHNR, CDR2 FQNEAQ, per germline (reference sequence). This CDR3 is 13 amino acids long. V lost 5 bases to trimming and J lost 4 bases, with 11 bases between them. The CDR3 spells CASSGTSPYGYTF. CDR3 in DNA: TGTGCCAGCAGCGGGACAAGTCCCTATGGCTACACCTTC.

The chain is built from TRBV15 and TRBJ2-7; 7 positions agree with TRBD2. Losses at the gene ends were 4 bases for V and 7 bases for J; bases not matched to a gene: 7. Germline lookup yields CDR1 LNHNV and CDR2 YYDKDF (reference sequence). This CDR3 region has 13 residues. The CDR3 DNA sequence: TGTGCCACCAGCACTGGGGGGGTCACGGAGCAGTACTTC. This gives the protein CATSTGGVTEQYF.

The genes are TRBV6-5 and TRBJ2-7; either TRBD1 or TRBD2 may fit D (5 bases each). Germline V gives CDR1 MNHEY, CDR2 SVGAGI. The CDR3 extends over 12 amino acids. V was shortened by 6 bases and J by 9 bases, with 15 bases between the two germline ends. CDR3 sequence: CASSPSEGPQYF. The CDR3 DNA follows: TGTGCCAGCAGCCCAAGTGAGGGGCCGCAGTACTTC.

This chain links TRBV19 with TRBJ1-4; D gene uncertain. V gave up 3 bases and J gave up 1 base, with 9 bases separating them. Germline V CDR1 and CDR2: LNHDA, SQIVND (reference sequence). The CDR3 covers 15 residues. The CDR3 region has the DNA TGTGCCAGTAGTATGATCGGCGGAACTAATGAAAAACTGTTTTTT. It codes for CASSMIGGTNEKLFF.

The chain has TRBV30 and TRBJ2-7; 10 nucleotides match TRBD1. The germline V gene has CDR1 GTSNPN and CDR2 SVGIG (reference sequence). The CDR3 is made up of 13 amino acids. V dropped 2 bases and J dropped 8; count of bases not matched to a gene: 6. CDR3 sequence reads: CAWSSTGGNKQYF. The CDR3 DNA is TGTGCCTGGAGTTCGACAGGGGGCAATAAGCAGTACTTC.

This clone came up once. V is TRBV6-1 and J is TRBJ1-3; tentative D call: TRBD1 (5 bases). The CDR3 sequence is 13 residues long. Trimming shortened V by 8 bases and J by 8 bases, and 16 bases separated the two germline ends. CDR1 is MNHNS, CDR2 SASEGT, per germline. The CDR3 DNA is TGTGCCAGCGACGGCAGGGTCGGGCACACCATATATTTT. This gives the protein CASDGRVGHTIYF.